Listed below are T cell receptor beta chains from one sample, sequenced in a study of CD8 T cells in ankylosing spondylitis. TCRdb re-called the 5' RACE reads through MiXCR, storing one row per CDR3 protein. The sample has some 700,000 distinct CDR3 sequences; around a fifth are singletons. Material: blood, either unsorted or a sorted T cell fraction (not recorded which). These receptors were taken from a male donor with ankylosing spondylitis. The CDR3 runs from the conserved cysteine through the conserved F or W. A D gene is named only where the DNA matches it firmly. Where a row states a size, it is once, few, many or the class of an expanded clone; other rows omit it.

d_call j_call v_call clone_size cdr3_aa cdr3_nt
NA TRBJ1-1 TRBV5-1 few CASSLVYSTQANTEAFF TGCGCCAGCAGCTTGGTATACTCCACTCAAGCGAACACTGAAGCTTTCTTT
NA TRBJ2-6 TRBV12-3/TRBV12-4 NA CASSYPRQVSGANVLTF TGTGCCAGCAGTTACCCCAGACAGGTCTCTGGGGCCAACGTCCTGACTTTC
NA TRBJ1-6 TRBV5-1 few CASTREGDNSPLHF TGCGCCAGCACGAGAGAGGGTGATAATTCACCCCTCCACTTT
NA TRBJ1-2 TRBV29-1 few CSVVEVNYGYTF TGCAGCGTTGTCGAGGTTAACTATGGCTACACCTTC
TRBD2 TRBJ2-3 TRBV6-4 many CASSPNGGSTDTQYF TGTGCCAGCAGTCCCAACGGGGGGAGCACAGATACGCAGTATTTT
TRBD1 TRBJ1-1 TRBV20-1 NA CSASSPSGGWGTEAFF TGCAGTGCTAGTAGTCCCTCAGGGGGCTGGGGCACTGAAGCTTTCTTT
TRBD1 TRBJ2-1 TRBV2 few CASTLTGGSYNEQFF TGTGCCAGCACCCTGACAGGGGGTTCCTACAATGAGCAGTTCTTC
NA TRBJ1-2 TRBV7-2 few CASSPDRTVGYTF TGTGCCAGCAGCCCAGACAGGACAGTCGGCTACACCTTC
NA TRBJ1-1 TRBV20-1 few CSARQGLGTEAFF TGCAGTGCTAGACAGGGTCTCGGCACTGAAGCTTTCTTT
TRBD2 TRBJ2-3 TRBV5-5 NA CASSLSGRALGTDTQYF TGTGCCAGCAGCCTTAGCGGGAGAGCCCTCGGCACAGATACGCAGTATTTT
NA TRBJ1-4 TRBV12-3/TRBV12-4 NA CASSLGGPQKLFF TGTGCCAGCAGCCTTGGGGGCCCCCAGAAACTGTTTTTT
TRBD1 TRBJ2-1 TRBV6-1 few CASNRQGSYNEQFF TGTGCCAGCAATAGACAGGGGTCCTACAATGAGCAGTTCTTC
TRBD2 TRBJ2-2 TRBV12-3/TRBV12-4 many CASRTLAGESNTGELFF TGTGCCAGCAGGACCCTAGCGGGAGAGAGTAACACCGGGGAGCTGTTTTTT
NA TRBJ2-2 TRBV4-1 NA CASSQGPPLGAGELFF TGCGCCAGCAGCCAAGGCCCCCCCCTGGGCGCCGGGGAGCTGTTTTTT
NA TRBJ2-7 TRBV21-1 NA CASSSRRSTSGSWYEQYF TGTGCCAGCAGCTCCCGGCGATCCACTAGCGGGAGTTGGTACGAGCAGTACTTC
NA TRBJ2-5 TRBV10-3 NA CATTLGTVGETQYF TGTGCCACCACCCTGGGGACGGTGGGGGAGACCCAGTACTTC
TRBD2 TRBJ2-5 TRBV5-1 few CASSFGGLSSGSGKETQYF TGCGCCAGCAGCTTCGGGGGCCTCAGTAGCGGGAGTGGTAAAGAGACCCAGTACTTC
NA TRBJ1-2 TRBV7-9 NA CASSLETAYGYTF TGTGCCAGCAGCTTAGAGACAGCCTATGGCTACACCTTC
NA TRBJ1-2 TRBV5-8 NA CASSLTQGSGYGYTF TGTGCCAGCAGCCTCACACAGGGTAGTGGCTATGGCTACACCTTC
TRBD2 TRBJ2-7 TRBV7-6 few CASSLDASGSYEQYF TGTGCCAGCAGCTTAGATGCTAGCGGGAGCTACGAGCAGTACTTC
TRBD1 TRBJ2-7 TRBV20-1 few CSASTGTGLSYEQYF TGCAGTGCTAGCACAGGGACAGGGCTCTCCTACGAGCAGTACTTC
NA TRBJ1-5 TRBV3-1 few CASSQGKANQPQHF TGTGCCAGCAGCCAGGGTAAAGCCAATCAGCCCCAGCATTTT
TRBD1 TRBJ1-2 TRBV27 few CASRGGQGYYGYTF TGTGCCAGCAGAGGAGGACAGGGGTACTATGGCTACACCTTC
NA TRBJ2-1 TRBV29-1 few CSVKGGLTLYNEQFF TGCAGCGTTAAGGGGGGACTAACCCTTTACAATGAGCAGTTCTTC
NA TRBJ1-3 TRBV5-1 NA CASSSLKTRSTIYF TGCGCCAGCAGCTCTCTTAAAACCCGCAGCACCATATATTTT
TRBD1 TRBJ1-6 TRBV12-3/TRBV12-4 few CASRIGDRGNSPLHF TGTGCCAGCAGAATAGGGGACAGAGGGAATTCACCCCTCCACTTT